The 2 T cell receptor beta chains presented below share a single source sample, sequenced in a study of blood T cell repertoires in COVID-19. Using immunoSEQ multiplex PCR, the repertoire was profiled, and TCRdb retains in-frame clones only, with some absent. Of some 230,000 clones detected, 84% appear once; the ten largest clones hold 5.1%. Sequenced input: peripheral blood. The receptors stem from a woman aged 55-69 years who had recovered from COVID-19.

The rearrangement links TRBV5-6 to TRBJ2-1; maybe TRBD1 (6 bases). CDR3 length equals 17 residues. CDR1 is SGHDT and CDR2 is YYEEEE in the germline V gene. V lost 0 bases and J 1 base, leaving 14 bases between the germline ends. The CDR3 reads CASSLAVGGPSYNEQFF. DNA of the CDR3: TGTGCCAGCAGCTTGGCCGTAGGGGGTCCTTCCTACAATGAGCAGTTCTTC.

The V and J genes are TRBV7-8 and TRBJ1-1; 7 nucleotides line up with TRBD1. The CDR3 sequence is 16 residues long. With 3 bases clipped from V and 2 bases from J, the junction kept 9 bases outside the gene matches. The germline V gene has CDR1 SGHVS and CDR2 FQNEAQ. The CDR3 spells CASSFNWDRHNTEAFF. The CDR3 DNA sequence: TGTGCCAGCAGCTTTAATTGGGACAGACATAACACTGAAGCTTTCTTT. The full variable domain, its missing parts supplied by reference TRBV7-8 and TRBJ1-1, is GAGVSQSPRYKVAKRGQDVALRCDPISGHVSLFWYQQALGQGPEFLTYFQNEAQLDKSGLPSDRFFAERPEGSVSTLKIQRTQQEDSAVYLCASSFNWDRHNTEAFFGQGTRLTVV.